The clone carrying this T cell receptor (beta chain) showed up just a few times. This specimen belongs to a study of regulatory T cells in long-lasting Graves disease. Time point of the sample: newly diagnosed GD, antithyroid drugs for less than 3 months. PBMCs were the source of the RNA used for TCR sequencing. Between the trimmed V and J ends, which lost 6 bases and 3 bases, there was a span of 23 bases. Looked up from germline, CDR1 is MNHEY and CDR2 is SVGEGT. The CDR3 is 17 residues long. Researchers made TCR beta libraries by using iRepertoire HTBI primers and running Arm-PCR on CDR3 regions. MiXCR was run by TCRdb on the multiplex PCR reads, yielding one entry per CDR3 protein. This repertoire shows hundreds of thousands of distinct CDR3 sequences, approximately 16% found once; its top ten account for under 9%. The same data also went into a second study, on T cells in Graves' hyperthyroidism and ophthalmopathy. That study reports: Patients aged 18 to 65 had newly diagnosed hyperthyroidism that had lasted under 2 months. Each diagnosis drew on symptoms, thyroxine, TRAb, thyroid ultrasound and orbital computed tomography findings.

This chain links TRBV6-2 or TRBV6-3 with TRBJ1-1; D might be TRBD1 (5 bases). The sequencing used peripheral blood mononuclear cells (PBMCs), collected at new diagnosis, from a patient treated with antithyroid drugs. The sequence derives from a woman in her 40s with Graves disease. Written as DNA, the CDR3 is TGTGCCAGCAGGTGGACAAGGGCCGCTTCTTGGGACACTGAAGCTTTCTTT. This codes for CASRWTRAASWDTEAFF.